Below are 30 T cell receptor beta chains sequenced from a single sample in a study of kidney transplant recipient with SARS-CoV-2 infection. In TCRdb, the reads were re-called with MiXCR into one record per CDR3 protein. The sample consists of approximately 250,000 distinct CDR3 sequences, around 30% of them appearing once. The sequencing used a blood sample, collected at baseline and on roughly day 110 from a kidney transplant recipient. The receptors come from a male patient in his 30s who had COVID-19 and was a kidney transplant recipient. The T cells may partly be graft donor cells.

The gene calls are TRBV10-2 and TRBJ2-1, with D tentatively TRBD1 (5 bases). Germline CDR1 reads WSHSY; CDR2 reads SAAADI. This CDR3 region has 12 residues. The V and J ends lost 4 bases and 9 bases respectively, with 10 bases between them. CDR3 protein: CASSVKGVEQFF. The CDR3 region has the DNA TGCGCCAGCAGTGTGAAAGGGGTTGAGCAGTTCTTC.

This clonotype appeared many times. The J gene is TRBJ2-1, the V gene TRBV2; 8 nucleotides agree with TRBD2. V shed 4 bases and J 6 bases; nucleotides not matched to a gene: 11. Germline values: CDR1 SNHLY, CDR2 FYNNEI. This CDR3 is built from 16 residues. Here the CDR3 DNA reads TGTGCCAGCAGTGGCAATGCGGGAGGCAGCCGCAATGAGCAGTTCTTC. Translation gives CASSGNAGGSRNEQFF.

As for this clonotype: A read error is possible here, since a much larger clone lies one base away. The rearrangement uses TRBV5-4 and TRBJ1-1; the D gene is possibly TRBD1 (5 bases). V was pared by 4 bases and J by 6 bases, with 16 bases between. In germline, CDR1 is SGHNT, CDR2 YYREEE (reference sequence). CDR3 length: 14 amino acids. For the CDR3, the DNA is TGTGCCAGCAGCCACCGAGACAGATACGCTGAAGCTTTCTTT. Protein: CASSHRDRYAEAFF.

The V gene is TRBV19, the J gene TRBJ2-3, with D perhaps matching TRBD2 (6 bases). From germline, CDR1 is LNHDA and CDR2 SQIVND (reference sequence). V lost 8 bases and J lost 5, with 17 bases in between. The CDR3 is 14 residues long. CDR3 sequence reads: CASGTGTALDTQYF. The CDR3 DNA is TGTGCCAGTGGTACCGGGACTGCCCTAGATACGCAGTATTTT. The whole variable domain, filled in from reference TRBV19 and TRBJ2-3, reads DGGITQSPKYLFRKEGQNVTLSCEQNLNHDAMYWYRQDPGQGLRLIYYSQIVNDFQKGDIAEGYSVSREKKESFPLTVTSAQKNPTAFYLCASGTGTALDTQYFGPGTRLTVL.

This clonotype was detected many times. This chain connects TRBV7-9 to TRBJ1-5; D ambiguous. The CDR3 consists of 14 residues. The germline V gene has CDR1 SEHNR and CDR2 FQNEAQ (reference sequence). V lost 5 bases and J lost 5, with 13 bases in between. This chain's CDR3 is CASSGDVEYQPQHF. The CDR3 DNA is TGTGCCAGCAGCGGTGACGTGGAATATCAGCCCCAGCATTTT.

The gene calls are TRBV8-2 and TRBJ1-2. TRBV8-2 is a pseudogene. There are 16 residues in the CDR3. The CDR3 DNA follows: TGTGGCAGTGTAATACATGATAGCCGAAAGACCTATAGCTACACCTTC. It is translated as CGSVIHDSRKTYSYTF.

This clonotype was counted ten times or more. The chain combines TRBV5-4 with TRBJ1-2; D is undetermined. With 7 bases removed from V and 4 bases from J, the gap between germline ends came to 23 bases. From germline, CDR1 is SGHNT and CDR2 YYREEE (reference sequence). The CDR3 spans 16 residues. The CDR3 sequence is CASSFRVPGKTYGYTF. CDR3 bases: TGTGCCAGCTCGTTTCGCGTACCAGGAAAGACCTATGGCTACACCTTC.

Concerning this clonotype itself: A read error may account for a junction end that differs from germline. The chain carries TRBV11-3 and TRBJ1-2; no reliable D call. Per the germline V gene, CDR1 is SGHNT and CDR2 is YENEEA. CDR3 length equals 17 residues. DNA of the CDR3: TGTGTCAGCAGCCCGCATAACGATCTCGGAAAGACCTATGGCTACACCTTC. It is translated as CVSSPHNDLGKTYGYTF.

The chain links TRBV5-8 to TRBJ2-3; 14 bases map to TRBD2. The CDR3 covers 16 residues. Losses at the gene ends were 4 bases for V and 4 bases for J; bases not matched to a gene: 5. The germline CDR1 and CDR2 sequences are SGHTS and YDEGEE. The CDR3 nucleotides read TGTGCCAGCAGCCAAGGGACTAGCGGGAGTCCAGATACGCAGTATTTT. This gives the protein CASSQGTSGSPDTQYF.

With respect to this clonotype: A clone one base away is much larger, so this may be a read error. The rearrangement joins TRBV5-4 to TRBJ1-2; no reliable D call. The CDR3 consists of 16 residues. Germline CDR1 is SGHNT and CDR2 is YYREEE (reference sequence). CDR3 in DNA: TGTGCCAGCAACGCCACCGTACCAGGAAAGACCTATGACTACACCTTC. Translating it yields CASNATVPGKTYDYTF.

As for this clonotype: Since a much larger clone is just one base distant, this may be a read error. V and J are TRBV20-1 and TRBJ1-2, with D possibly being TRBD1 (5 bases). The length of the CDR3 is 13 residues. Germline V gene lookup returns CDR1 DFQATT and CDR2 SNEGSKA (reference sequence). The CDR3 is CNAETPDSYGYTF. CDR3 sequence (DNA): TGCAATGCCGAGACCCCCGACAGCTATGGCTACACCTTC.

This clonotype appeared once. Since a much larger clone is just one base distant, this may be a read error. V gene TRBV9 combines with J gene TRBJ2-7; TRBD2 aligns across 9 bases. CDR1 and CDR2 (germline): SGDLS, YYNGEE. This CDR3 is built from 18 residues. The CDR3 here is CAGSVGAVAGEPGYEQYF. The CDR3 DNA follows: TGTGCCGGCAGCGTAGGAGCGGTAGCGGGGGAACCAGGTTACGAGCAGTACTTC. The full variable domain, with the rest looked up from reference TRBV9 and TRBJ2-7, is DSGVTQTPKHLITATGQRVTLRCSPRSGDLSVYWYQQSLDQGLQFLIQYYNGEERAKGNILERFSAQQFPDLHSELNLSSLELGDSALYFCAGSVGAVAGEPGYEQYFGPGTRLTVT.

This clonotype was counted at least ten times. DNA of the CDR3: TGTGCCAGCAGCCGTGACTGTTCAGCTCGAAAGACCTATGGCTACACCTTC. This sequence encodes CASSRDCSARKTYGYTF. The V call is TRBV7-4, the J call TRBJ1-2; no clear D. CDR3 length: 17 residues. CDR1 and CDR2 from the germline V gene are SGHVT and SQSDAQ. Between the trimmed V and J ends, which lost 5 bases and 4 bases, there was a span of 23 bases.

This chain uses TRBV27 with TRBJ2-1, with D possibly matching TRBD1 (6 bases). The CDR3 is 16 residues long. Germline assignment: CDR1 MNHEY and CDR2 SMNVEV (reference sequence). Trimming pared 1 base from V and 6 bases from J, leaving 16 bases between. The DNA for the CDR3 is TGTGCCAGCAGTTTATTCTGGGGGCCTAGGGGCAATGAGCAGTTCTTC. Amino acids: CASSLFWGPRGNEQFF.

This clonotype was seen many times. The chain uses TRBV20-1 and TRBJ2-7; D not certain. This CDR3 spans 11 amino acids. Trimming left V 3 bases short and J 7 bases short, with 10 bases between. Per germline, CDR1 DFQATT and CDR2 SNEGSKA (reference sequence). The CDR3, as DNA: TGCAGTGCTAGCAGTCCCATTGAGCAGTACTTC. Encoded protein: CSASSPIEQYF.

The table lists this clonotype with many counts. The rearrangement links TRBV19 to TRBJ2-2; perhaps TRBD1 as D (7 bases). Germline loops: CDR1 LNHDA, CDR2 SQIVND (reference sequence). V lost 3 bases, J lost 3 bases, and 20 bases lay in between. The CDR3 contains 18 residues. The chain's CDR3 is CASSMYRTGGVDTGELFF. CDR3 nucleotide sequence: TGTGCCAGTAGTATGTATAGGACAGGCGGGGTGGACACCGGGGAGCTGTTTTTT. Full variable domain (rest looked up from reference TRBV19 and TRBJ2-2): DGGITQSPKYLFRKEGQNVTLSCEQNLNHDAMYWYRQDPGQGLRLIYYSQIVNDFQKGDIAEGYSVSREKKESFPLTVTSAQKNPTAFYLCASSMYRTGGVDTGELFFGEGSRLTVL.

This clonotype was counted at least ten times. The CDR3 loop reads CASSDFRSFRKTYGYTF. The CDR3 bases are TGTGCCAGCAGTGACTTTCGCAGCTTCCGAAAGACCTATGGCTACACCTTC. The rearrangement uses TRBV12-3 or TRBV12-4 and TRBJ1-2; no clear D. V shed 5 bases and J shed 4 bases, with 23 bases lying between them. This CDR3 is 17 amino acids long.

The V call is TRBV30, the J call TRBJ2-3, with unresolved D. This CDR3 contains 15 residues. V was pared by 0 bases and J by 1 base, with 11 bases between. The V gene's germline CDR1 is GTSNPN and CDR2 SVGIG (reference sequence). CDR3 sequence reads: CAWSVQSGGTDTQYF. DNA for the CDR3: TGTGCCTGGAGTGTACAGTCGGGCGGCACAGATACGCAGTATTTT.

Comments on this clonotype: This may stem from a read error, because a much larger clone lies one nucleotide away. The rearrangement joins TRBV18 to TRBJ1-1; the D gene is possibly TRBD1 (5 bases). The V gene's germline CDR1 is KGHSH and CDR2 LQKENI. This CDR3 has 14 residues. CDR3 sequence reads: CVSSPGQGSTEAFF. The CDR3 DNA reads TGTGTCAGCTCACCAGGTCAGGGTTCGACTGAAGCTTTCTTT.

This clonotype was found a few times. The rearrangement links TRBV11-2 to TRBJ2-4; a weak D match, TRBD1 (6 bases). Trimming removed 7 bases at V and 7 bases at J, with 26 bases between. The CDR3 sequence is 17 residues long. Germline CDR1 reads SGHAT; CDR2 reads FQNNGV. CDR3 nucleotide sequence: TGTGCCAGCAACCATAGGCTAGGGCAGGGGACCGATAACATTCAGTACTTC. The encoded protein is CASNHRLGQGTDNIQYF. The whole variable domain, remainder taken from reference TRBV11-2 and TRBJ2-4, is EAGVAQSPRYKIIEKRQSVAFWCNPISGHATLYWYQQILGQGPKLLIQFQNNGVVDDSQLPKDRFSAERLKGVDSTLKIQPAKLEDSAVYLCASNHRLGQGTDNIQYFGAGTRLSVL.

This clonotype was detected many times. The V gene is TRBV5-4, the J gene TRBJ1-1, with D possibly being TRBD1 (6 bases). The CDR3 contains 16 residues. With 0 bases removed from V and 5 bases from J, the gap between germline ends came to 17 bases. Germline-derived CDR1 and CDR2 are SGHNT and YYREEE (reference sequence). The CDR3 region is CASSLGPGGRGTEAFF. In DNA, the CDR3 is TGTGCCAGCAGCTTGGGCCCGGGGGGGCGCGGGACTGAAGCTTTCTTT.

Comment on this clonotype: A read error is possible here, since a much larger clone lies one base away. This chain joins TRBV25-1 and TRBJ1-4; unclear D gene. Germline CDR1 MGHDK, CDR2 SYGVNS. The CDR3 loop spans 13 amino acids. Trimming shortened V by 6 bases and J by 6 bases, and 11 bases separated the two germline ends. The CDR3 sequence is CASRGGADEKLFF. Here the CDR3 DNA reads TGTGCCAGCAGGGGAGGAGCTGATGAAAAACTGTTTTTT.

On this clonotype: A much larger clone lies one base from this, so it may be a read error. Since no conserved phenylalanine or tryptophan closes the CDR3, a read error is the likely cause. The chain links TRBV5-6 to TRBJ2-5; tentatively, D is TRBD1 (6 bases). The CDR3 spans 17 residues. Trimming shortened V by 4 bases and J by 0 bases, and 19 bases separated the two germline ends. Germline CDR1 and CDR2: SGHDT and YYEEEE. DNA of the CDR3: TGTGCCAGCAGCGGCCTCCAGGGGATGGTATACCAAGAGACCCAGTACCTC. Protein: CASSGLQGMVYQETQYL.

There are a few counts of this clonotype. This chain's CDR3 is CASRAGQPVVNEQFF. CDR3 DNA sequence: TGTGCCAGCAGGGCGGGACAGCCCGTAGTCAATGAGCAGTTCTTC. The chain couples TRBV5-8 to TRBJ2-1, with D possibly matching TRBD1 (7 bases). V lost 5 bases and J lost 6, with 18 bases in between. CDR3 length equals 15 residues. Germline CDR1 SGHTS, CDR2 YDEGEE.

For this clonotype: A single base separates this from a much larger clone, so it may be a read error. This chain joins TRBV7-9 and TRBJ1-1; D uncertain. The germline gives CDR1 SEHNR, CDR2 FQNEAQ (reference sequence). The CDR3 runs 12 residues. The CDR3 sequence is CTSSRRDLEAFF. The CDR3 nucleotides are TGTACCAGCAGCAGACGGGATCTTGAAGCTTTCTTT. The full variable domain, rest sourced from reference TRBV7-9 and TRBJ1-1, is DTGVSQNPRHKITKRGQNVTFRCDPISEHNRLYWYRQTLGQGPEFLTYFQNEAQLEKSRLLSDRFSAERPKGSFSTLEIQRTEQGDSAMYLCTSSRRDLEAFFGQGTRLTVV.

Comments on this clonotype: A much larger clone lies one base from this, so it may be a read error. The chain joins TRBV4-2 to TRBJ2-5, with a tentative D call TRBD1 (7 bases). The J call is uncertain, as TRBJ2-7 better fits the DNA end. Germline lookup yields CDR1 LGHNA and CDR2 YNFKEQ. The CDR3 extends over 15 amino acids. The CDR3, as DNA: TGTGCCGGCAGCCAAGACCCAGGGGGGACCTACGAGCAGTACTTC. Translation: CAGSQDPGGTYEQYF.

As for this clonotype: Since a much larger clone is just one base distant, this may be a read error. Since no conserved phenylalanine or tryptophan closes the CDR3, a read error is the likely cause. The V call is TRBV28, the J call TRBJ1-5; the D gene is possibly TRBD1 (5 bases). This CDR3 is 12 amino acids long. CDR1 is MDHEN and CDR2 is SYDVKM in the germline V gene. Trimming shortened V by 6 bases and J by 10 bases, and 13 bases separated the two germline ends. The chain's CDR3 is CASRLKQDPQHL. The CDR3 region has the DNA TGTGCCAGCAGGTTAAAACAGGACCCCCAGCATCTT.

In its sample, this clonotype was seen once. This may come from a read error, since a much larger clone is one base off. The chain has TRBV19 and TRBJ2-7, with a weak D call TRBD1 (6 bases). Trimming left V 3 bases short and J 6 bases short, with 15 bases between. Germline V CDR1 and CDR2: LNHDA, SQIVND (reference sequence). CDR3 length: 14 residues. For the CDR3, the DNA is TGTGCCAGTAGTATTGGGGACACGGTTTGCGAGCAGTACTTC. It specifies CASSIGDTVCEQYF.

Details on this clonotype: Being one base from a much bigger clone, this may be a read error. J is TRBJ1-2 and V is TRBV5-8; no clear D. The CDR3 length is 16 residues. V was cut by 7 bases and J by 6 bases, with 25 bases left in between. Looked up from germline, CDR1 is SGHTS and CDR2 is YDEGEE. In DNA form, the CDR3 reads TGTGCCAGCTTGACATTTCATCCACGAAAGACCCATGGCTACACCTTC. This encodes CASLTFHPRKTHGYTF.

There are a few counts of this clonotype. The DNA of the CDR3 is TGTGCCAGCAGCTGTCGATGTCACGAGGGAAAGACCTATGGCTACACCTTC. Protein: CASSCRCHEGKTYGYTF. The chain has TRBV7-1 and TRBJ1-2; D ambiguous. TRBV7-1 is an ORF, and what it does is uncertain. Trimming took off 4 bases at V and 4 bases at J, with 22 bases between the two ends. The CDR3 covers 17 residues.